These 26 T cell receptor beta chains originate from one sample sequenced in a study of cytomegalovirus exposure and HLA in healthy donors. Method: immunoSEQ multiplex PCR; TCRdb's copy keeps in-frame clones and lacks some. The table includes some 90,000 clones, more than 75% detected once. The sample comprised PBMCs. These receptors all stem from a man younger than 30 in good health and CMV-seropositive.

This CDR3 reads CASSQSDSYGYTF. CDR3 bases: TGTGCCAGCAGCCAATCGGACAGCTATGGCTACACCTTC. This sequence joins TRBV4-2 and TRBJ1-2, with D possibly being TRBD1 (6 bases). Germline V gives CDR1 LGHNA, CDR2 YNFKEQ. V lost 2 bases to trimming and J lost 4 bases, with 8 bases between them. This CDR3 comprises 13 residues.

The gene calls are TRBV15 and TRBJ2-5; the D gene is possibly TRBD1 (5 bases). The CDR3 loop spans 17 amino acids. Germline V gene data show CDR1 as LNHNV and CDR2 as YYDKDF (reference sequence). V was cut by 1 base and J by 4 bases, with 19 bases left in between. The CDR3 DNA follows: TGTGCCACCAGCAGAGGCCCCGCCAGGGATCGGCGAGAGACCCAGTACTTC. Translation gives CATSRGPARDRRETQYF.

This chain connects TRBV7-9 to TRBJ2-5; the D is unclear. Between the trimmed V and J ends, which lost 5 bases and 2 bases, there was a span of 9 bases. Germline values: CDR1 SEHNR, CDR2 FQNEAQ (reference sequence). This CDR3 has 13 residues. CDR3 sequence: CASSTTEQETQYF. The CDR3 coding sequence is TGTGCCAGCAGCACAACAGAGCAAGAGACCCAGTACTTC.

This clone has just a few counts. The genes are TRBV15 and TRBJ2-7, with a weak D call TRBD1 (5 bases). This CDR3 is 14 amino acids long. V gave up 1 base and J gave up 6 bases, with 13 bases separating them. In germline, CDR1 is LNHNV, CDR2 YYDKDF (reference sequence). CDR3 coding DNA: TGTGCCACCAGCAGAGCCAGAAATGGGGCCGAGCAGTACTTC. Its translation is CATSRARNGAEQYF. Filled out from reference TRBV15 and TRBJ2-7, the complete variable domain reads DAMVIQNPRYQVTQFGKPVTLSCSQTLNHNVMYWYQQKSSQAPKLLFHYYDKDFNNEADTPDNFQSRRPNTSFCFLDIRSPGLGDTAMYLCATSRARNGAEQYFGPGTRLTVT.

The J gene is TRBJ1-4, the V gene TRBV5-1; D is unclear. Between the trimmed V and J ends, which lost 2 bases and 0 bases, there was a span of 11 bases. Germline V gene sequence: CDR1 SGHRS, CDR2 YFSETQ. The CDR3 runs to 16 residues. For the CDR3, the DNA is TGCGCCAGCAGCTTAGATGGCGGTGCAACTAATGAAAAACTGTTTTTT. Its protein is CASSLDGGATNEKLFF.

The rearrangement joins TRBV7-2 to TRBJ2-1; D may be TRBD2 (5 bases). V dropped 3 bases and J dropped 0 bases, with 9 bases sitting between them. The CDR3 is 15 residues long. Germline CDR1 reads SGHTA; CDR2 reads FQGNSA. The CDR3 DNA is TGTGCCAGCAGCTTGGGAGCGCCCTCCTACAATGAGCAGTTCTTC. Encoded protein: CASSLGAPSYNEQFF.

The chain links TRBV11-2 to TRBJ2-1; maybe TRBD2 (5 bases). The V end was cut by 5 bases, the J end by 8 bases, with 16 bases between. The length of the CDR3 is 14 residues. Germline CDR1 SGHAT, CDR2 FQNNGV. The CDR3 DNA reads as TGTGCCAGCAGCCCTCGGACTCTAGGAGATGAGCAGTTCTTC. Encoded protein: CASSPRTLGDEQFF.

V is TRBV10-3 and J is TRBJ2-2; 10 bases are shared with TRBD2. The length of the CDR3 is 16 residues. V lost 4 bases, J lost 5 bases, and 7 bases stayed unmatched. Germline CDR1 ENHRY, CDR2 SYGVKD. DNA for the CDR3: TGTGCCATCAGTGGATCCCTAGCGGGAGATACCGGGGAGCTGTTTTTT. This translates into CAISGSLAGDTGELFF.

CDR3 nucleotides: TGTGCCAGCAGTCTGGGACTATCCCCCAATGAGCAGTTCTTC. Its translation is CASSLGLSPNEQFF. This chain uses TRBV27 with TRBJ2-1; 7 nucleotides line up with TRBD2. V shed 5 bases, J shed 6 bases, and the junction held 7 bases outside the gene matches. The CDR3 extends over 14 amino acids. Germline-derived CDR1 and CDR2 are MNHEY and SMNVEV (reference sequence).

The genes are TRBV6-6 and TRBJ1-5; 8 bases map to TRBD1. The CDR3 is made up of 14 amino acids. The V gene's germline CDR1 is MNHNY and CDR2 SVGAGI (reference sequence). Unmatched junction bases numbered 7, after V lost 7 bases and J lost 5 bases. The CDR3 DNA reads TGTGCCAGCAACTCACAGGGGGGCGATCAGCCCCAGCATTTT. Its protein product is CASNSQGGDQPQHF.

The V gene is TRBV19, the J gene TRBJ1-4; the D is unclear. CDR3 length: 15 amino acids. Germline lookup yields CDR1 LNHDA and CDR2 SQIVND (reference sequence). V dropped 2 bases and J dropped 5 bases, with 12 bases sitting between them. The DNA of the CDR3 is TGTGCCAGTAGTATAAACGTCGGGGTAAATGAAAAACTGTTTTTT. It yields the protein CASSINVGVNEKLFF.

The rearrangement uses TRBV27 and TRBJ2-7; 10 nucleotides align to TRBD2. The germline V gene encodes CDR1 MNHEY and CDR2 SMNVEV (reference sequence). V lost 3 bases and J lost 5; bases outside the gene matches: 4. The CDR3 length is 14 residues. The CDR3 nucleotides are TGTGCCAGCAGTTTGTGGCTAGCGGGAGACGAGCAGTACTTC. It is translated as CASSLWLAGDEQYF.

This chain joins TRBV4-1 and TRBJ2-7; 12 bases are shared with TRBD2. V lost 3 bases, J lost 0 bases, and 3 bases stayed unmatched. The germline V gene encodes CDR1 MGHRA and CDR2 YSYEKL. The CDR3 length is 16 residues. In nucleotides, the CDR3 is TGCGCCAGCAGCCAGACTAGCGGGGGCAACTCCTACGAGCAGTACTTC. Encoded protein: CASSQTSGGNSYEQYF.

J is TRBJ2-2 and V is TRBV5-1; 15 bases are a match to TRBD2. From germline, CDR1 is SGHRS and CDR2 YFSETQ. Unmatched junction bases numbered 6, after V lost 2 bases and J lost 4 bases. The CDR3 is made up of 18 amino acids. The CDR3 region is CASSFSGLAGGGTGELFF. The CDR3 DNA reads as TGCGCCAGCAGCTTTTCGGGACTAGCGGGAGGTGGCACCGGGGAGCTGTTTTTT.

This chain connects TRBV28 to TRBJ2-3, with a tentative D call TRBD1 (6 bases). The CDR3 is 16 residues long. V was shortened by 7 bases and J by 5 bases, with 22 bases between the two germline ends. Germline V gives CDR1 MDHEN, CDR2 SYDVKM. The CDR3 nucleotides are TGTGCCAGCAACCCGCCTGTAGGGGGATTAGAAGATACGCAGTATTTT. This encodes CASNPPVGGLEDTQYF.

This clone was recorded a few times. The same CDR3 can be traced to other DNA sequences in this sample. The rearrangement links TRBV19 to TRBJ2-1, with 11 bases identical to TRBD2. The CDR3 is 15 residues long. The trim removed 4 bases at V and 3 bases at J, leaving 2 bases unmatched. The germline gives CDR1 LNHDA, CDR2 SQIVND (reference sequence). The CDR3 sequence is CASSSTSGSYNEQFF. Written as DNA, the CDR3 is TGTGCCAGTAGTAGTACTAGCGGGAGCTACAATGAGCAGTTCTTC.

This clone is labeled medium-sized. The chain uses TRBV19 and TRBJ2-4; tentatively, D is TRBD2 (6 bases). There are 16 residues in the CDR3. Per the germline V gene, CDR1 is LNHDA and CDR2 is SQIVND (reference sequence). Deletions cut 3 bases from V and 8 bases from J, with 20 bases between. The CDR3 nucleotides are TGTGCCAGTAGTATGGCGCCCGGGACCGGGAGTGACATTCAGTACTTC. This sequence encodes CASSMAPGTGSDIQYF.

J is TRBJ2-1 and V is TRBV4-3, with D perhaps matching TRBD2 (5 bases). The CDR3 has 16 residues. The V gene lost 0 bases and the J gene lost 4 bases, with 13 bases spanning the gap. CDR1 and CDR2 from the germline V gene are LGHNA and YSLEER. CDR3 nucleotide sequence: TGCGCCAGCAGCCAAGAAAACGGGATAGGATACAATGAGCAGTTCTTC. Residues: CASSQENGIGYNEQFF.

This chain uses TRBV5-4 with TRBJ2-5, with TRBD2 identical over 8 bases. V lost 1 base, J lost 5 bases, and 7 bases stayed unmatched. CDR1 is SGHNT, CDR2 YYREEE, per germline (reference sequence). CDR3 length: 15 residues. CDR3: CASSLSGRVGETQYF. The CDR3 region has the DNA TGTGCCAGCAGCTTGAGCGGGAGAGTCGGGGAGACCCAGTACTTC.

The chain recombines TRBV27 with TRBJ2-7; 8 bases are a match to TRBD2. The CDR3 sequence is 15 residues long. Germline values: CDR1 MNHEY, CDR2 SMNVEV (reference sequence). V trimming: 1 base; J trimming: 4 bases; junction bases outside the gene matches: 6. The chain's CDR3 is CASSLLGGRFYEQYF. The CDR3 DNA reads TGTGCCAGCAGTTTATTGGGCGGGAGGTTTTACGAGCAGTACTTC.

The rearrangement uses TRBV4-3 and TRBJ2-2, with 14 nucleotides matching TRBD2. V shed 8 bases and J 5 bases; nucleotides not matched to a gene: 10. This CDR3 contains 17 residues. The germline CDR1 and CDR2 sequences are LGHNA and YSLEER. The CDR3 loop is CASGRGLAGDETGELFF. Written as DNA, the CDR3 is TGCGCCAGCGGCAGGGGACTAGCGGGAGATGAAACCGGGGAGCTGTTTTTT.

This chain joins TRBV7-3 and TRBJ2-7, with 8 bases aligning to TRBD2. CDR3 length: 15 residues. The germline CDR1 and CDR2 sequences are SGHTA and FQGTGA. V dropped 6 bases and J dropped 3; count of bases not matched to a gene: 10. CDR3 nucleotide sequence: TGTGCCAGCAGTGTCCGCGGGGGGCTAGTCTACGAGCAGTACTTC. Protein: CASSVRGGLVYEQYF. Combining the CDR3 with reference TRBV7-3 and TRBJ2-7 gives the whole variable domain GAGVSQTPSNKVTEKGKYVELRCDPISGHTALYWYRQSLGQGPEFLIYFQGTGAADDSGLPNDRFFAVRPEGSVSTLKIQRTERGDSAVYLCASSVRGGLVYEQYFGPGTRLTVT.

V usage is TRBV7-8 and J usage is TRBJ2-6; TRBD1 agrees at 10 bases. Unmatched junction bases numbered 3, after V lost 1 base and J lost 3 bases. The CDR3 length is 17 residues. Germline assignment: CDR1 SGHVS and CDR2 FQNEAQ. The CDR3 DNA is TGTGCCAGCAGCTTAGTTGGGACAGGGGTTGGGGCCAACGTCCTGACTTTC. The encoded protein is CASSLVGTGVGANVLTF.

The V and J genes are TRBV11-2 and TRBJ2-7; 8 bases match TRBD2. The CDR3 loop spans 15 amino acids. From germline, CDR1 is SGHAT and CDR2 FQNNGV. V shed 4 bases, J shed 3 bases, and the junction held 8 bases outside the gene matches. The CDR3 coding sequence is TGTGCCAGCAGCTCGACGACGGGAGGGCTCTACGAGCAGTACTTC. Protein: CASSSTTGGLYEQYF.

The chain combines TRBV6-5 with TRBJ2-5, with a possible D match to TRBD2 (5 bases). The germline gives CDR1 MNHEY, CDR2 SVGAGI. The germline V and J ends were trimmed by 5 bases and 5 bases, with 12 bases remaining between them. This CDR3 contains 13 residues. DNA of the CDR3: TGTGCCAGCAGTCCCTCCCGGGGTGAGACCCAGTACTTC. Amino acid sequence: CASSPSRGETQYF.

The chain carries TRBV5-4 and TRBJ2-3; 9 bases line up with TRBD1. Germline loops: CDR1 SGHNT, CDR2 YYREEE (reference sequence). This CDR3 is built from 16 residues. The J segment lost 1 base and the V segment lost 1 base, leaving 4 bases of the junction unmatched. The CDR3 is CASSLYRTGGTDTQYF. CDR3 DNA sequence: TGTGCCAGCAGCTTGTACAGGACAGGGGGCACAGATACGCAGTATTTT.